This T cell receptor beta chain was identified in a study of T cell repertoires in cytomegalovirus infection. Study as a whole: CMV infection together with matching HLA type was indicated by public TCR beta signatures.

Trimming took off 6 bases at V and 1 base at J, with 9 bases between the two ends. The CDR3 is 14 amino acids. Germline V gives CDR1 SNHLY, CDR2 FYNNEI. This clonotype was detected many times. TCRdb used MiXCR to reprocess the reads, holding one entry per CDR3 protein. The top ten clones hold roughly a tenth of a sample with around 440,000 distinct CDR3 sequences, approximately 11% of them seen once. This receptor was taken from a human donor in good health (CMV status not recorded). Some clones in this sample may be carry-over from other donors' samples. The sample consisted of PBMCs. V gene TRBV2 combines with J gene TRBJ2-2; D not certain. CDR3 nucleotide sequence: TGTGCCAGCAGGCCGCTAAGGAACACCGGGGAGCTGTTTTTT. As protein: CASRPLRNTGELFF. The full variable domain, with the rest looked up from reference TRBV2 and TRBJ2-2, is EPEVTQTPSHQVTQMGQEVILRCVPISNHLYFYWYRQILGQKVEFLVSFYNNEISEKSEIFDDQFSVERPDGSNFTLKIRSTKLEDSAMYFCASRPLRNTGELFFGEGSRLTVL.